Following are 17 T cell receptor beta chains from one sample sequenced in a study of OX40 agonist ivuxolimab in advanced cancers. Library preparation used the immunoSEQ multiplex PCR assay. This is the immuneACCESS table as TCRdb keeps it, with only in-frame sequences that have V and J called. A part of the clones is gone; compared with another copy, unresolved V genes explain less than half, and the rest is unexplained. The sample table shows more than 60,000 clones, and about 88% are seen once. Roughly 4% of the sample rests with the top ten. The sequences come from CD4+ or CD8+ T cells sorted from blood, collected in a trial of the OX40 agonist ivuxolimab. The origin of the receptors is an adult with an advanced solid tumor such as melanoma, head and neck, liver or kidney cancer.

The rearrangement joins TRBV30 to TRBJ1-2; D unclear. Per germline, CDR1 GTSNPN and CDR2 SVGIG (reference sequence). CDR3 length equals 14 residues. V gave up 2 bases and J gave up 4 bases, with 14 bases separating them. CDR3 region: CAWSSGFGGYGYTF. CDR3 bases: TGTGCCTGGAGTAGCGGGTTCGGAGGCTATGGCTACACCTTC.

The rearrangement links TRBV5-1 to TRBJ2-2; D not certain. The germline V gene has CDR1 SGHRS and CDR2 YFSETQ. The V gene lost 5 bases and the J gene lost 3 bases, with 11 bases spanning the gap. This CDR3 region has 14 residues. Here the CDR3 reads CASRYYADTGELFF. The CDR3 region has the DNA TGCGCCAGCAGATACTACGCGGACACCGGGGAGCTGTTTTTT. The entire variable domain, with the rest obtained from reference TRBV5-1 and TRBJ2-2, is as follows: KAGVTQTPRYLIKTRGQQVTLSCSPISGHRSVSWYQQTPGQGLQFLFEYFSETQRNKGNFPGRFSGRQFSNSRSEMNVSTLELGDSALYLCASRYYADTGELFFGEGSRLTVL.

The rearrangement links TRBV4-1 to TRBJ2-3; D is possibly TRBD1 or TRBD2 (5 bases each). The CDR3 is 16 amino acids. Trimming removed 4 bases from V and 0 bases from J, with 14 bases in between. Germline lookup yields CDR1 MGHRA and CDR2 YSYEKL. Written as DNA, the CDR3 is TGCGCCAGCAGCCCCTGGGGCAGGACTAGCACAGATACGCAGTATTTT. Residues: CASSPWGRTSTDTQYF.

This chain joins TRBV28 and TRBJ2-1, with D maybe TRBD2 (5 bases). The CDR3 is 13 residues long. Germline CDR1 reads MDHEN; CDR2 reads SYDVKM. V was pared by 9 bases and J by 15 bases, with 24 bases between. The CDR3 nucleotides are TGTGCCAGTTATCCTCCCTTTGAAGAACGGGGGTTCTTC. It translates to CASYPPFEERGFF.

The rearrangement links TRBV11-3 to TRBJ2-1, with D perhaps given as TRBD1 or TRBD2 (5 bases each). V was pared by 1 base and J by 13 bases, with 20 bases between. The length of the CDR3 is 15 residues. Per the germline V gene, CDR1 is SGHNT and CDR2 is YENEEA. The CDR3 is CASSLGPTGQGPQFF. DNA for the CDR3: TGTGCCAGCAGCTTAGGGCCGACGGGGCAGGGACCTCAGTTCTTC.

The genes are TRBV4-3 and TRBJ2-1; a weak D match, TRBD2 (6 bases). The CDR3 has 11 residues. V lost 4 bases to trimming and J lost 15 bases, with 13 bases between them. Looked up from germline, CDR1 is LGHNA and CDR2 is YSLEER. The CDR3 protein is CASSRGTVWFF. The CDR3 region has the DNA TGCGCCAGCAGCCGCGGGACCGTTTGGTTCTTC.

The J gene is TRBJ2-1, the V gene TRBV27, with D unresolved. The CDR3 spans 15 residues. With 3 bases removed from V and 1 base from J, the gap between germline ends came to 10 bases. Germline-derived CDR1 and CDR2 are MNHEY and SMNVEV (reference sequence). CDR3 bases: TGTGCCAGCAGTTTGGACGTCTATTCCTACAATGAGCAGTTCTTC. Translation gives CASSLDVYSYNEQFF.

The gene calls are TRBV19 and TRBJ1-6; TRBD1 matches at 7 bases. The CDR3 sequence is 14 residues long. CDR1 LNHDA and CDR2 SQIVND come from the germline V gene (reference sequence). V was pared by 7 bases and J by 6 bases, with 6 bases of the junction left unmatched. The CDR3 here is CASTRDRGNSPLHF. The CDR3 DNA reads TGTGCCAGTACCCGGGACAGAGGTAATTCACCCCTCCACTTT.

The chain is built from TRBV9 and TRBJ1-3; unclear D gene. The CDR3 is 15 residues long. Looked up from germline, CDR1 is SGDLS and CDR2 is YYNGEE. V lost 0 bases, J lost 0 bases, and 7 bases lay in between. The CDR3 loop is CASSVEGISGNTIYF. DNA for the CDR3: TGTGCCAGCAGCGTAGAAGGGATCTCTGGAAACACCATATATTTT.

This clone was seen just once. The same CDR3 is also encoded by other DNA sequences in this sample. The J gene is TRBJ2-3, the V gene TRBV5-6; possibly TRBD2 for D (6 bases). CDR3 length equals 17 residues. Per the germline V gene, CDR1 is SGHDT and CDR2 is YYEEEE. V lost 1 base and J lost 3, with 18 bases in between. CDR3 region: CASSLFGSGRGTDTQYF. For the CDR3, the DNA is TGTGCCAGCAGCTTGTTCGGGAGTGGGCGAGGGACAGATACGCAGTATTTT.

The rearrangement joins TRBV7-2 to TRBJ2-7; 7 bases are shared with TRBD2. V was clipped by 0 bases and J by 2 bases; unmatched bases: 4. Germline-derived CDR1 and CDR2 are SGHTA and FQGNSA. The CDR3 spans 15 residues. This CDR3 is CASSLAREVAYEQYF. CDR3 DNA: TGTGCCAGCAGCTTAGCCCGGGAGGTAGCCTACGAGCAGTACTTC.

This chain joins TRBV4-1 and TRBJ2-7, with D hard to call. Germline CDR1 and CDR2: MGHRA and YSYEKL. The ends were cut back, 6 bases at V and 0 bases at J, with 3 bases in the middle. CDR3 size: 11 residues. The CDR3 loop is CASRHSYEQYF. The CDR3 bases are TGCGCCAGCAGACACTCCTACGAGCAGTACTTC.

CDR3 amino acids: CASSRALEQFF. The CDR3 coding sequence is TGTGCCAGCTCACGGGCCCTCGAGCAGTTCTTC. This sequence joins TRBV18 and TRBJ2-1; no firm D call. This CDR3 has 11 residues. Germline V CDR1 and CDR2: KGHSH, LQKENI. The V end lost 4 bases, the J end lost 10 bases, and 8 bases lay between the germline ends.

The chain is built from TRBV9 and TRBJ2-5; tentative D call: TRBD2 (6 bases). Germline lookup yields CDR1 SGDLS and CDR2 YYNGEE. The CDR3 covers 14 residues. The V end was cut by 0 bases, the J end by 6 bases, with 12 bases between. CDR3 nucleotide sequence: TGTGCCAGCAGCGTAGACCGGGGGTACAAGACCCAGTACTTC. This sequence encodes CASSVDRGYKTQYF.

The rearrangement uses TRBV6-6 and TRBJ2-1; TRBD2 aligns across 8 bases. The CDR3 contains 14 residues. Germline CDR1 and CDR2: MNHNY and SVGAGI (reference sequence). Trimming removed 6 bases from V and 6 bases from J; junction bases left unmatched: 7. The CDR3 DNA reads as TGTGCCAGCAGAGCGGGAGAAGGGATCAATGAGCAGTTCTTC. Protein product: CASRAGEGINEQFF.

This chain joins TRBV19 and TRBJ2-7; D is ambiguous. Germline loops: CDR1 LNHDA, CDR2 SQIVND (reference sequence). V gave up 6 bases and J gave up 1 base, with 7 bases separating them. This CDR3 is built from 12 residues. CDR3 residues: CASSNPSYEQYF. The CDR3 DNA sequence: TGTGCCAGTAGCAACCCATCCTACGAGCAGTACTTC.

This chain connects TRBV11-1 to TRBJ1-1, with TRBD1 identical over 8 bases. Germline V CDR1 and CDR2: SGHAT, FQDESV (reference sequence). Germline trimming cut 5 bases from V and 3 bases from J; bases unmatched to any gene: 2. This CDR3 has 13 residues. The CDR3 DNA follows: TGTGCCAGCAGCGTACAGGGGGACACTGAAGCTTTCTTT. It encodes CASSVQGDTEAFF.